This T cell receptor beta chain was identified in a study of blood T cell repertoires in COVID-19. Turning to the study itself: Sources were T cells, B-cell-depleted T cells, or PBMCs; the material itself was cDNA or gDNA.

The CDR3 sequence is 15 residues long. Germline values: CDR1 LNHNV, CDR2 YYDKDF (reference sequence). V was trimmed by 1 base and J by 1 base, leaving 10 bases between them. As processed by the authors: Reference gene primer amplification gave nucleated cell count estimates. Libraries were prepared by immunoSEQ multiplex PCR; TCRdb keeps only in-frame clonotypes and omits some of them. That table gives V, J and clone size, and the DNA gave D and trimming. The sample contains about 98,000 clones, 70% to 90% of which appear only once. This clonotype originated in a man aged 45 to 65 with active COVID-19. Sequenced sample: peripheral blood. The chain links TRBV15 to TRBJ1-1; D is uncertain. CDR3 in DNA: TGTGCCACCAGCAGAGGCGGAGGGAGGAACACTGAAGCTTTCTTT. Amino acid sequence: CATSRGGGRNTEAFF.